These 18 T cell receptor beta chains were all obtained from the same sample, sequenced in a study of human T cells and chemical hapten exposure. Indicated time point: pre-sensitization, week 0. As for treatment: therapeutic diphenylcyclopropenone sensitization with weekly scalp DPC. TCRdb re-derived calls from the RACE reads in MiXCR, one entry per CDR3 protein. This sample has about 68,000 distinct CDR3 sequences; roughly 11% occur once, and the top ten carry 4.5% to 6.5%. The material sequenced was whole blood, taken in connection with sensitization to the hapten diphenylcyclopropenone (DPC). Receptors were obtained from a woman in her fifties or sixties with alopecia areata. Some clones in this sample may be carry-over from other donors' samples.

V usage is TRBV5-6 and J usage is TRBJ2-7; TRBD1 matches at 7 bases. Germline V gene data show CDR1 as SGHDT and CDR2 as YYEEEE. The CDR3 is made up of 14 amino acids. With V trimmed by 6 bases and J by 6 bases, 12 bases remained unmatched. The chain's CDR3 is CASTEYRGVSEQYF. CDR3 bases: TGTGCCAGCACCGAGTACAGGGGTGTAAGCGAGCAGTACTTC. Full variable domain (rest looked up from reference TRBV5-6 and TRBJ2-7): DAGVTQSPTHLIKTRGQQVTLRCSPKSGHDTVSWYQQALGQGPQFIFQYYEEEERQRGNFPDRFSGHQFPNYSSELNVNALLLGDSALYLCASTEYRGVSEQYFGPGTRLTVT.

This clonotype was observed many times. This rearrangement joins TRBV6-6 to TRBJ2-3; no clear D gene. CDR3 length equals 13 residues. Trimming cost V 2 bases and J 4 bases, with 7 bases left between them. Germline V gene lookup returns CDR1 MNHNY and CDR2 SVGAGI (reference sequence). The CDR3 region is CASSYGTADTQYF. CDR3 DNA: TGTGCCAGCAGTTACGGTACCGCAGATACGCAGTATTTT.

This clonotype was counted a few times. This chain uses TRBV7-2 with TRBJ1-2; D call uncertain. Trimming took 9 bases from V and 4 from J, leaving 18 bases between them. The germline V gene encodes CDR1 SGHTA and CDR2 FQGNSA. CDR3 length equals 14 residues. The CDR3 DNA is TGTGCCAGTTCGCCGGGTCGGGGAGGCTATGGCTACACCTTC. It translates to CASSPGRGGYGYTF.

Ten or more counts support this clonotype. The V gene is TRBV30, the J gene TRBJ2-3; tentative D call: TRBD1 (5 bases). Trimming pared 8 bases from V and 8 bases from J, leaving 17 bases between. Germline V gene data show CDR1 as GTSNPN and CDR2 as SVGIG (reference sequence). The CDR3 extends over 12 amino acids. This CDR3 reads CATIGRGRTQYF. For the CDR3, the DNA is TGTGCCACGATCGGTAGGGGTCGTACGCAGTATTTT.

This clonotype has only a few counts. One end of the junction is discordant with germline, which a read error may explain. The gene calls are TRBV28 and TRBJ2-7; 9 bases map to TRBD1. CDR1 and CDR2 from the germline V gene are MDHEN and SYDVKM. There are 12 residues in the CDR3. In DNA form, the CDR3 reads TGTGCCAGCAGTGTCCAACAGGGGGCCTGGGCCTTC. It encodes CASSVQQGAWAF.

This clonotype was recorded once. The chain employs TRBV28 and TRBJ1-1; no clear D. Germline values: CDR1 MDHEN, CDR2 SYDVKM. The CDR3 extends over 14 amino acids. V was clipped by 2 bases and J by 3 bases, with 10 bases between them. The CDR3 sequence: CASSLHPTYTEAFF. CDR3 bases: TGTGCCAGCAGTTTACACCCGACCTACACTGAAGCTTTCTTT.

This clonotype was counted ten times or more. The V gene is TRBV11-2, the J gene TRBJ2-1, with a tentative D call TRBD2 (6 bases). In germline, CDR1 is SGHAT, CDR2 FQNNGV. CDR3 length: 15 residues. V dropped 4 bases and J dropped 3 bases, with 13 bases sitting between them. The CDR3 DNA follows: TGTGCCAGCAGCTCGCTGGGGGAGGACTACAATGAGCAGTTCTTC. Translated, it gives CASSSLGEDYNEQFF.

J is TRBJ2-5 and V is TRBV27; 8 bases are a match to TRBD1. The trim removed 5 bases at V and 12 bases at J, leaving 5 bases unmatched. CDR1 and CDR2 (germline): MNHEY, SMNVEV (reference sequence). The CDR3 extends over 11 amino acids. For the CDR3, the DNA is TGTGCCAGCAGTACCAGGGGGCTCGAGTACTTC. Residues: CASSTRGLEYF.

The gene calls are TRBV14 and TRBJ1-2; 7 bases align to TRBD1. Germline V lookup: CDR1 SGHDN, CDR2 FVKESK. Trimming cost V 4 bases and J 4 bases; bases outside gene matches: 9. The CDR3 has 15 amino acids. For the CDR3, the DNA is TGTGCCAGCAGCCGACAGGGACAGCTCAGCTATGGCTACACCTTC. It encodes CASSRQGQLSYGYTF.

The sample holds many counts of this clonotype. CDR3 sequence reads: CACRSGGGGTYEQYF. In DNA, the CDR3 is TGTGCCTGCCGTTCAGGGGGCGGCGGCACCTACGAGCAGTACTTC. The chain carries TRBV6-2 or TRBV6-3 and TRBJ2-7; 8 bases match TRBD1. Germline CDR1 and CDR2: MNHEY and SVGEGT. The junction had 14 bases not matched to a gene; V was cut back by 11 bases and J by 2 bases. The CDR3 length is 15 residues.

The rearrangement joins TRBV27 to TRBJ2-3; 8 bases fit TRBD2. After removal of 4 bases from V and 5 bases from J, the junction contained 5 bases not matched to a gene. Per the germline V gene, CDR1 is MNHEY and CDR2 is SMNVEV (reference sequence). The CDR3 consists of 14 residues. The CDR3 loop is CASSSPGGEDTQYF. CDR3 in DNA: TGTGCCAGCAGTTCCCCGGGAGGGGAAGATACGCAGTATTTT.

This clonotype turned up a few times. The chain is built from TRBV27 and TRBJ2-7, with D tentatively TRBD1 (6 bases). Between the trimmed V and J ends, which lost 2 bases and 1 base, there was a span of 9 bases. This CDR3 region has 14 residues. Per germline, CDR1 MNHEY and CDR2 SMNVEV (reference sequence). CDR3 residues: CASSLQQGSYEQYF. CDR3 in DNA: TGTGCCAGCAGTTTACAACAGGGATCCTACGAGCAGTACTTC.

This clonotype was seen ten or more times. The rearrangement uses TRBV6-5 and TRBJ2-1, with D possibly being TRBD2 (6 bases). The CDR3 contains 16 residues. Looked up from germline, CDR1 is MNHEY and CDR2 is SVGAGI. V lost 4 bases, J lost 4 bases, and 17 bases lay in between. The CDR3 is CASSLRSGDHYNEQFF. CDR3 DNA sequence: TGTGCCAGCAGTTTGAGGTCGGGGGATCATTACAATGAGCAGTTCTTC.

In this sample, this clonotype turned up many times. The chain couples TRBV20-1 to TRBJ1-6; maybe TRBD1 (6 bases). Trimming removed 1 base from V and 5 bases from J, with 12 bases in between. The CDR3 extends over 15 amino acids. The germline V gene encodes CDR1 DFQATT and CDR2 SNEGSKA (reference sequence). The CDR3 DNA sequence: TGCAGTGCTAGAGGCGCCCAGGGGAATAATTCACCCCTCCACTTT. Its translation: CSARGAQGNNSPLHF.

This clonotype appeared many times. V usage is TRBV27 and J usage is TRBJ1-5; D is undetermined. This CDR3 spans 13 amino acids. The V end was cut by 0 bases, the J end by 6 bases, with 6 bases between. Germline CDR1 MNHEY, CDR2 SMNVEV (reference sequence). The CDR3 DNA reads as TGTGCCAGCAGTTTATCCCAGATTCAGCCCCAGCATTTT. This sequence encodes CASSLSQIQPQHF.

The chain joins TRBV3-1 to TRBJ2-5; D not certain. The CDR3 is made up of 18 amino acids. Germline V gene data show CDR1 as LGHDT and CDR2 as YNNKEL (reference sequence). V lost 4 bases, J lost 0 bases, and 21 bases lay in between. The CDR3 nucleotides are TGTGCCAGCAGCCCTCAGGAAAAGCCCCTTAGGAACCAAGAGACCCAGTACTTC. Residues: CASSPQEKPLRNQETQYF.

The chain recombines TRBV28 with TRBJ2-1; possible D gene TRBD2, 5 bases. The CDR3 consists of 10 residues. Trimming stripped 8 bases from V and 12 bases from J, with 11 bases between. The germline gives CDR1 MDHEN, CDR2 SYDVKM. As DNA, the CDR3 is TGTGCCAGCGGTTCCCGGGGGCAGTTCTTC. This translates into CASGSRGQFF.

Ten or more counts support this clonotype. The gene calls are TRBV5-1 and TRBJ1-5, with D possibly matching TRBD1 (6 bases). Germline CDR1 and CDR2: SGHRS and YFSETQ. The V end was cut by 0 bases, the J end by 8 bases, with 15 bases between. The CDR3 is 15 amino acids. CDR3 region: CASSLGGQPREPQHF. In nucleotides, the CDR3 is TGCGCCAGCAGCTTGGGGGGGCAGCCCAGGGAGCCCCAGCATTTT.